The 20 T cell receptor beta chains below all came from one sample that was sequenced in a study of cytomegalovirus exposure and HLA in healthy donors (dated by TCRdb to 2015 to 2018). Receptor amplification or capture employed the immunoSEQ multiplex PCR assay. For the multiplex PCR, a mixture combining 60 forward primers for TCR Vbeta segments and 13 reverse primers for TCR Jbeta segments was used. Imported from immuneACCESS, the table was reduced by TCRdb to in-frame sequences with V and J called. These copies leave out some clones; in studies compared against another copy, an unresolved V gene accounts for under half, and the cause of the remainder is not known. This sample has around 68,000 clones in its table, and around 74% of those were observed once. About 8% of the sample lies in the top ten. Material for sequencing was PBMCs. These TCRs come from a woman aged 25 to 39 in good health and CMV-seropositive.

V and J are TRBV7-9 and TRBJ2-2; TRBD2 matches at 7 bases. Losses at the gene ends were 2 bases for V and 8 bases for J; bases not matched to a gene: 5. The length of the CDR3 is 14 residues. Germline CDR1 and CDR2: SEHNR and FQNEAQ (reference sequence). The CDR3 nucleotides are TGTGCCAGCAGCTTAATGCGGGGGAAAGGGGAGCTGTTTTTT. Translation gives CASSLMRGKGELFF. Complete variable domain (other parts from reference TRBV7-9 and TRBJ2-2): DTGVSQNPRHKITKRGQNVTFRCDPISEHNRLYWYRQTLGQGPEFLTYFQNEAQLEKSRLLSDRFSAERPKGSFSTLEIQRTEQGDSAMYLCASSLMRGKGELFFGEGSRLTVL.

The chain links TRBV6-5 to TRBJ1-1; a possible D gene is TRBD1 (6 bases). The CDR3 has 14 amino acids. Trimming stripped 6 bases from V and 4 bases from J, with 15 bases between. Germline V lookup: CDR1 MNHEY, CDR2 SVGAGI. The CDR3 region is CASSPGQRGTEAFF. The CDR3 DNA reads TGTGCCAGCAGCCCCGGACAGAGGGGCACTGAAGCTTTCTTT.

This rearrangement joins TRBV28 to TRBJ2-5; D remains ambiguous. Trimming shortened V by 7 bases and J by 1 base, and 10 bases separated the two germline ends. This CDR3 comprises 13 residues. Looked up from germline, CDR1 is MDHEN and CDR2 is SYDVKM. CDR3 region: CASNREAQETQYF. In DNA, the CDR3 is TGTGCCAGCAATCGAGAGGCCCAAGAGACCCAGTACTTC.

CDR3 nucleotides: TGTGCCATCCGGGACAGGGGTCTTGGCGAGCAGTACTTC. Amino acids: CAIRDRGLGEQYF. V is TRBV27 and J is TRBJ2-7; 10 bases map to TRBD1. The V gene end was trimmed by 10 bases and the J gene end by 6 bases; junction bases not matched to a gene: 9. The CDR3 has 13 amino acids. Germline loops: CDR1 MNHEY, CDR2 SMNVEV (reference sequence).

This clone has a handful of counts. The chain recombines TRBV5-1 with TRBJ2-2; 10 positions match TRBD2. The V segment lost 4 bases and the J segment 4 bases; nucleotides outside the gene matches: 10. CDR1 is SGHRS and CDR2 is YFSETQ in the germline V gene. The CDR3 has 17 residues. DNA for the CDR3: TGCGCCAGCAGCACGGCCCTAGCGGGAGTAACCACCGGGGAGCTGTTTTTT. This gives the protein CASSTALAGVTTGELFF.

This clone has just one count. The CDR3 sequence: CATSLWDTMNTEAFF. The CDR3 DNA follows: TGTGCCACCAGCCTTTGGGACACCATGAACACTGAAGCTTTCTTT. The rearrangement uses TRBV15 and TRBJ1-1, with D maybe TRBD1 (6 bases). With 5 bases removed from V and 0 bases from J, the gap between germline ends came to 13 bases. Germline values: CDR1 LNHNV, CDR2 YYDKDF (reference sequence). There are 15 residues in the CDR3.

The J gene is TRBJ2-1, the V gene TRBV2, with TRBD2 matching 8 bases. Per the germline V gene, CDR1 is SNHLY and CDR2 is FYNNEI. The V and J ends lost 10 bases and 2 bases, in that order; junction bases with no gene match: 7. The CDR3 covers 14 residues. CDR3 in amino acids: CATSGGGTYNEQFF. The CDR3 DNA sequence: TGTGCCACCTCCGGGGGGGGGACCTACAATGAGCAGTTCTTC.

In this sample, this clone turned up once. This sample includes further DNA sequences coding for the same CDR3. The chain is built from TRBV11-3 and TRBJ2-2; no reliable D call. In germline, CDR1 is SGHNT, CDR2 YENEEA. V was cut by 1 base and J by 5 bases, with 5 bases left in between. This CDR3 has 13 residues. CDR3 DNA: TGTGCCAGCAGCTTAGTCCAGACCGGGGAGCTGTTTTTT. Translated: CASSLVQTGELFF.

By share of the sample, this clone is medium-sized. The V gene is TRBV5-1, the J gene TRBJ2-3; D is possibly TRBD1 (5 bases). The CDR3 contains 14 residues. V was shortened by 0 bases and J by 3 bases, with 8 bases between the two germline ends. The germline CDR1 and CDR2 sequences are SGHRS and YFSETQ. The DNA for the CDR3 is TGCGCCAGCAGCTTGGCGACAGTAACAGATACGCAGTATTTT. It specifies CASSLATVTDTQYF.

This chain joins TRBV15 and TRBJ2-5, with D perhaps matching TRBD2 (6 bases). With 1 base removed from V and 3 bases from J, the gap between germline ends came to 9 bases. Germline V gene sequence: CDR1 LNHNV, CDR2 YYDKDF (reference sequence). The length of the CDR3 is 14 residues. DNA of the CDR3: TGTGCCACCAGCAGAGGAGGAGGGGAAGAGACCCAGTACTTC. This gives the protein CATSRGGGEETQYF.

J is TRBJ1-6 and V is TRBV5-6; the D gene is possibly TRBD1 (5 bases). The CDR3 is made up of 13 amino acids. Germline lookup yields CDR1 SGHDT and CDR2 YYEEEE. V lost 8 bases, J lost 16 bases, and 22 bases lay in between. The CDR3 protein is CASTGLHSGQLHF. The DNA of the CDR3 is TGTGCCAGTACAGGACTACACAGTGGTCAACTCCACTTT.

The V gene is TRBV18, the J gene TRBJ2-7, with D possibly TRBD1 on 6 matching bases. V dropped 0 bases and J dropped 2 bases, with 11 bases sitting between them. The CDR3 length is 15 residues. Germline CDR1 reads KGHSH; CDR2 reads LQKENI. DNA for the CDR3: TGTGCCAGCTCACCACCGACAGGACGGACCTACGAGCAGTACTTC. Amino acid sequence: CASSPPTGRTYEQYF. The variable domain in full, completed from reference TRBV18 and TRBJ2-7, reads NAGVMQNPRHLVRRRGQEARLRCSPMKGHSHVYWYRQLPEEGLKFMVYLQKENIIDESGMPKERFSAEFPKEGPSILRIQQVVRGDSAAYFCASSPPTGRTYEQYFGPGTRLTVT.

The gene calls are TRBV4-3 and TRBJ2-1; 11 bases are shared with TRBD1. CDR3 length equals 15 residues. CDR1 is LGHNA and CDR2 is YSLEER in the germline V gene. V lost 3 bases to trimming and J lost 3 bases; unmatched junction nucleotides: 1. The CDR3 DNA follows: TGCGCCAGCAGCCAGGGACAGGGGGGCTACAATGAGCAGTTCTTC. It is translated as CASSQGQGGYNEQFF.

The chain employs TRBV27 and TRBJ1-5, with 9 bases identical to TRBD1. This CDR3 comprises 17 residues. The junction had 12 bases not matched to a gene; V was cut back by 5 bases and J by 4 bases. Germline V CDR1 and CDR2: MNHEY, SMNVEV (reference sequence). CDR3 in DNA: TGTGCCAGCAGTACTACTACCGGGACAGGGAGGAATCAGCCCCAGCATTTT. It encodes CASSTTTGTGRNQPQHF.

The rearrangement joins TRBV18 to TRBJ1-6; a weak D match, TRBD1 (5 bases). The germline CDR1 and CDR2 sequences are KGHSH and LQKENI. With 2 bases removed from V and 7 bases from J, the gap between germline ends came to 9 bases. The CDR3 covers 14 residues. In nucleotides, the CDR3 is TGTGCCAGCTCACCAGGGGGAGGAAATTCACCCCTCCACTTT. Encoded protein: CASSPGGGNSPLHF. Full variable domain (outside the CDR3, taken from reference TRBV18 and TRBJ1-6): NAGVMQNPRHLVRRRGQEARLRCSPMKGHSHVYWYRQLPEEGLKFMVYLQKENIIDESGMPKERFSAEFPKEGPSILRIQQVVRGDSAAYFCASSPGGGNSPLHFGNGTRLTVT.

The chain has TRBV11-3 and TRBJ2-1; 10 nucleotides agree with TRBD1. CDR3 length: 15 residues. Germline CDR1 SGHNT, CDR2 YENEEA. V was clipped by 3 bases and J by 3 bases; unmatched bases: 2. The CDR3, as DNA: TGTGCCAGCAGCTTGCGGACAGGGGGCTACAATGAGCAGTTCTTC. Translating it yields CASSLRTGGYNEQFF.

As DNA, the CDR3 is TGTGCCAGCAGTGGCGGGCTGAGTACCCAGTACTTC. Translated, it gives CASSGGLSTQYF. This rearrangement joins TRBV7-6 to TRBJ2-5; D is perhaps TRBD2 (5 bases). This CDR3 contains 12 residues. Germline loops: CDR1 SGHVS, CDR2 FNYEAQ. Deletions cut 6 bases from V and 8 bases from J, with 13 bases between.

The V gene is TRBV5-4, the J gene TRBJ2-3; TRBD1 is a possible D gene (6 bases). Germline V gives CDR1 SGHNT, CDR2 YYREEE (reference sequence). V was pared by 1 base and J by 6 bases, with 15 bases between. CDR3 length equals 15 residues. The CDR3 region is CASSLRQGMTDTQYF. CDR3 DNA sequence: TGTGCCAGCAGCTTGCGGCAGGGGATGACCGATACGCAGTATTTT.

The CDR3 region has the DNA TGTGCCAGCAGCGCTTCTCGGACAGGAGGGCCTTATGGCTACACCTTC. Residues: CASSASRTGGPYGYTF. The chain links TRBV5-4 to TRBJ1-2, with 7 bases lining up with TRBD1. The CDR3 contains 16 residues. Looked up from germline, CDR1 is SGHNT and CDR2 is YYREEE (reference sequence). V gave up 4 bases and J gave up 5 bases; unmatched junction bases: 14.

The chain employs TRBV7-8 and TRBJ1-5; the match to TRBD1 covers 10 bases. With V trimmed by 5 bases and J by 8 bases, 9 bases remained unmatched. This CDR3 spans 15 amino acids. Germline V gene lookup returns CDR1 SGHVS and CDR2 FQNEAQ. CDR3 residues: CASSRLLDRGEPQHF. Here the CDR3 DNA reads TGTGCCAGCAGCCGTCTCTTGGACAGGGGGGAGCCCCAGCATTTT. Filled out from reference TRBV7-8 and TRBJ1-5, the complete variable domain reads GAGVSQSPRYKVAKRGQDVALRCDPISGHVSLFWYQQALGQGPEFLTYFQNEAQLDKSGLPSDRFFAERPEGSVSTLKIQRTQQEDSAVYLCASSRLLDRGEPQHFGDGTRLSIL.